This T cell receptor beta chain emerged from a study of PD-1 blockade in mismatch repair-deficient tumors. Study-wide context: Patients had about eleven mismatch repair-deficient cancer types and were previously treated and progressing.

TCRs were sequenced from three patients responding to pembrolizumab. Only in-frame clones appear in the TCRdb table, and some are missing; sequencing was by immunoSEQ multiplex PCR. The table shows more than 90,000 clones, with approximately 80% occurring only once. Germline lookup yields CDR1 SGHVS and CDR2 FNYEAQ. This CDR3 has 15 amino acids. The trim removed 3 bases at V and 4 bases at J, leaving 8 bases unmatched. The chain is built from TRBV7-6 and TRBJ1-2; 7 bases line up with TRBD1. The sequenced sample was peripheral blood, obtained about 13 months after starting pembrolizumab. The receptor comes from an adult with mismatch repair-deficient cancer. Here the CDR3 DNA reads TGTGCCAGCAGCTTTTCAGGGGGGCAGGGCTATGGCTACACCTTC. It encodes CASSFSGGQGYGYTF. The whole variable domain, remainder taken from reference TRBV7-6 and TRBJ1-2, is GAGVSQSPRYKVTKRGQDVALRCDPISGHVSLYWYRQALGQGPEFLTYFNYEAQQDKSGLPNDRFSAERPEGSISTLTIQRTEQRDSAMYRCASSFSGGQGYGYTFGSGTRLTVV.